This T cell receptor (beta chain) was observed in a study of T cells in Graves' hyperthyroidism and ophthalmopathy. Study details: Peripheral blood specimens were obtained at initial diagnosis, prior to any treatment.

Study results and caveats: Clonotypes that were expanded in thyroid above 0.001 mostly appeared in blood too.

In making diagnoses, clinical symptoms, serum thyroxine and TRAb, thyroid ultrasound and orbital computed tomography were all used. Fresh 10 ml peripheral blood yielded PBMCs. Amplification targeted TCR beta CDR3 regions from RNA transcripts. Primed by the HTBI set, a first-round RT-PCR was run on the TCR CDR3. TCRdb called the multiplex PCR reads again in MiXCR, with one record for every CDR3 protein. The sample lists approximately 690,000 distinct CDR3 sequences; about 15% were seen once. This clonotype was observed a handful of times. Its antigen is currently unknown. Trimming left V 8 bases short and J 2 bases short, with 11 bases between. The CDR3 is 13 amino acids. Germline values: CDR1 MNHNS, CDR2 SASEGT.

This chain uses TRBV6-1 with TRBJ2-3, with a tentative D call TRBD1 (5 bases). Sequencing was performed on blood. The TCR was taken from a woman aged 45-65 years with Graves' ophthalmopathy. The chain's CDR3 is CASEGATTDTQYF. The CDR3 nucleotides are TGTGCCAGCGAAGGGGCAACCACAGATACGCAGTATTTT.